This TCR beta chain was documented in a study of blood T cells in healthy people across ages. The CDR3 sequence is 13 residues long. Trimming cost V 2 bases and J 7 bases; bases outside gene matches: 5. Germline lookup yields CDR1 SEHNR and CDR2 FQNEAQ (reference sequence). General study results and limits: With age, beta diversity per million T cells declined roughly linearly, significantly by 30 to 40. Long-lived and aged donors differed, with more naive CD4+ cells and higher diversity in the long-lived.

About this clonotype itself: Its specificity is not known.

Together with a sample-barcoded 5' primer, a J-beta primer mix was included in a second PCR lasting about 7 to 12 cycles. TCRdb ran MiXCR on the 5' RACE reads and lists one entry per CDR3 protein. Of around 520,000 distinct CDR3 sequences in the sample, about 26% were seen once. This same sample was also taken into another study, of T cells of mothers and their children. That publication notes: M1S, a second-PCR primer, added sample barcodes and 2-4 random nucleotides.

Material for sequencing was blood. The chain couples TRBV7-9 to TRBJ2-7; 7 bases align to TRBD2. The receptor was isolated from a boy aged 2-15 years in good health. The CDR3: CASSLNREEEQYF. CDR3 DNA: TGTGCCAGCAGCTTAAACCGGGAGGAGGAGCAGTACTTC.